What follows is one T cell receptor (beta chain) and its context. Seattle's enrolled individuals joined amid active infection and were then monitored longitudinally. Germline values: CDR1 SEHNR, CDR2 FQNEAQ (reference sequence). The CDR3 has 11 amino acids. V was clipped by 5 bases and J by 3 bases, with 4 bases between them. Per the authors' pipeline: Estimation of nucleated cell counts was performed using reference gene primer amplification. Repertoires were generated with immunoSEQ multiplex PCR, while TCRdb's copy carries only in-frame clones and drops some. The DNA was the basis for D and trimming; V, J and clone size are from that table. This table holds some 350,000 clones, roughly 86% found once. The data were obtained in a study of blood T cell repertoires in COVID-19. Whole-study context: The cDNA or gDNA used as material had been derived from T cells, B-cell-depleted T cells, or PBMCs.

The clonotype originates from an older woman with COVID-19, enrolled during active disease. Sequencing input: peripheral blood. The J gene is TRBJ2-5, the V gene TRBV7-9, with D unclear. For the CDR3, the DNA is TGTGCCAGCAGCGCGGAAGAGACCCAGTACTTC. Its translation: CASSAEETQYF.